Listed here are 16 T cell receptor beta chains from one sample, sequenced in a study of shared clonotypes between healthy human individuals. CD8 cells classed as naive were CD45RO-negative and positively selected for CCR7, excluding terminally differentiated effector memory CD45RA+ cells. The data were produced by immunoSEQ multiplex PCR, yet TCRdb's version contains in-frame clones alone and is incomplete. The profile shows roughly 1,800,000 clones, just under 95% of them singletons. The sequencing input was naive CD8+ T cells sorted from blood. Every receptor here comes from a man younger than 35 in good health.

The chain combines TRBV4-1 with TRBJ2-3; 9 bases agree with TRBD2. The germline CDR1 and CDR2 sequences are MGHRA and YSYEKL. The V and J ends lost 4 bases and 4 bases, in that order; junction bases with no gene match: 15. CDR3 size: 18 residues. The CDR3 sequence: CASSLLPAAGGGADTQYF. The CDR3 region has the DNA TGCGCCAGCAGCCTCTTACCGGCAGCGGGAGGCGGAGCAGATACGCAGTATTTT.

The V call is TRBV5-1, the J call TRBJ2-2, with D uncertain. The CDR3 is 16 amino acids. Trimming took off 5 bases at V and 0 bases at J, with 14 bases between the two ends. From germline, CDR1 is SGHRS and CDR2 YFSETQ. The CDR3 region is CASRGLGRSNTGELFF. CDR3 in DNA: TGCGCCAGCAGAGGCCTTGGGCGGTCGAACACCGGGGAGCTGTTTTTT.

CDR3 loop: CASRSISGGKTEAFF. For the CDR3, the DNA is TGTGCCAGCAGGTCTATTTCAGGGGGAAAGACTGAAGCTTTCTTT. This chain links TRBV6-5 with TRBJ1-1; 7 nucleotides line up with TRBD1. J gave up 5 bases and V 6 bases, and 12 bases lay outside the gene matches. The CDR3 length is 15 residues. CDR1 MNHEY and CDR2 SVGAGI come from the germline V gene.

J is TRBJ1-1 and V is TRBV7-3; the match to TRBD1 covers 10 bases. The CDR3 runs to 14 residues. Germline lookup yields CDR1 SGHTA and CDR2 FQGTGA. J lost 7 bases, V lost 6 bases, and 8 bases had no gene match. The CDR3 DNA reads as TGTGCCAGCAGTACCGGGACAGGGGCCAATGAAGCTTTCTTT. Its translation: CASSTGTGANEAFF.

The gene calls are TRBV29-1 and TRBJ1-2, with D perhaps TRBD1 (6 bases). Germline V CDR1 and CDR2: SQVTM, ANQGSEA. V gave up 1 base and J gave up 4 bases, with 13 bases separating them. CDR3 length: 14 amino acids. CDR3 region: CSVEAGVRCYGYTF. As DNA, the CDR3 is TGCAGCGTTGAAGCAGGGGTGCGGTGCTATGGCTACACCTTC. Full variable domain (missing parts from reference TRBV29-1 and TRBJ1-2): SAVISQKPSRDICQRGTSLTIQCQVDSQVTMMFWYRQQPGQSLTLIATANQGSEATYESGFVIDKFPISRPNLTFSTLTVSNMSPEDSSIYLCSVEAGVRCYGYTFGSGTRLTVV.

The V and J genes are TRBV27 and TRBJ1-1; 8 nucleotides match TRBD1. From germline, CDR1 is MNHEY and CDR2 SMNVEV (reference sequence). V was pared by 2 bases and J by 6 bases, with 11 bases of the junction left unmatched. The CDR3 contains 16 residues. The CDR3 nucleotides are TGTGCCAGCAGTTTAAGTGTGACAGGGGATGGGCCTGAAGCTTTCTTT. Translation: CASSLSVTGDGPEAFF.

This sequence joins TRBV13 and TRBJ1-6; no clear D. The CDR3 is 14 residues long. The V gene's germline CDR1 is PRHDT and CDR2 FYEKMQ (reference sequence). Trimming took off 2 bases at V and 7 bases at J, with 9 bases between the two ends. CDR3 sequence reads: CASSLSDLNSPLHF. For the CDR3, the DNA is TGTGCCAGCAGCTTATCAGATCTAAATTCACCCCTCCACTTT.

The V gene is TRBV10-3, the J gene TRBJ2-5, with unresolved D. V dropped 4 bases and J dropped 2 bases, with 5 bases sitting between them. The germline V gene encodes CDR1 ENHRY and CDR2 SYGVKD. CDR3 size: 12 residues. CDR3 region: CAISALQETQYF. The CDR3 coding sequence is TGTGCCATCAGTGCCCTTCAAGAGACCCAGTACTTC.

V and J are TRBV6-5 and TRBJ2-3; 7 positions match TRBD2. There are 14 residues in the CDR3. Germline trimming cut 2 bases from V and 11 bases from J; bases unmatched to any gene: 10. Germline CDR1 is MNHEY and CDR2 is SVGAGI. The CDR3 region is CASSYGEYGGWQYF. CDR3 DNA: TGTGCCAGCAGTTACGGCGAGTACGGGGGGTGGCAGTATTTT.

The CDR3 region is CASSLGIGSTEQYF. The CDR3 DNA reads as TGTGCCAGCAGCTTAGGGATCGGTAGCACGGAGCAGTACTTC. The chain couples TRBV11-2 to TRBJ2-7; D remains ambiguous. V dropped 1 base and J dropped 7 bases, with 14 bases sitting between them. Germline assignment: CDR1 SGHAT and CDR2 FQNNGV. The CDR3 covers 14 residues.

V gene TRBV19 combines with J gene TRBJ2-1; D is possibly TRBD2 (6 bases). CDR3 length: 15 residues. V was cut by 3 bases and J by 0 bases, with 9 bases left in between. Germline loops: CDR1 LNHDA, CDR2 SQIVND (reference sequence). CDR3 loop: CASSIIADSYNEQFF. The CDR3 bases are TGTGCCAGTAGTATCATAGCGGACTCCTACAATGAGCAGTTCTTC.

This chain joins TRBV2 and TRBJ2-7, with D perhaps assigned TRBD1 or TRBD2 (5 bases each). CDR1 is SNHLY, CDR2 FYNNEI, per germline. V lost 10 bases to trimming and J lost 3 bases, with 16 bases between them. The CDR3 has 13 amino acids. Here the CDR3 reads CANLERGSYEQYF. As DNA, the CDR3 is TGTGCCAATCTAGAGAGGGGAAGCTACGAGCAGTACTTC.

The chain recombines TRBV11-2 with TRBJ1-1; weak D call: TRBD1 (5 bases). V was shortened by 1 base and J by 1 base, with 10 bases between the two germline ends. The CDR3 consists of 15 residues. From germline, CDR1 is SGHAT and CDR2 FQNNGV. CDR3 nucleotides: TGTGCCAGCAGCTTAGTCCGGGACGGGAACACTGAAGCTTTCTTT. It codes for CASSLVRDGNTEAFF.

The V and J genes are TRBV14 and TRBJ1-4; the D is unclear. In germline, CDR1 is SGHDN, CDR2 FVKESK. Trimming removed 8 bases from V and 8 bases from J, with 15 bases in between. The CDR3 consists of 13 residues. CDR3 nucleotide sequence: TGTGCCAGCCGTGAGCGGGTGGACGAAAAACTGTTTTTT. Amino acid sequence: CASRERVDEKLFF.

The CDR3 bases are TGCGCCAGCAGCCCCCTATACCTATCCGGGGCCGACGGGACAGATACGCAGTATTTT. As protein: CASSPLYLSGADGTDTQYF. The V call is TRBV4-3, the J call TRBJ2-3; D assignment may be TRBD1 or TRBD2 (5 bases each). Germline CDR1 reads LGHNA; CDR2 reads YSLEER. Between the trimmed V and J ends, which lost 4 bases and 3 bases, there was a span of 26 bases. This CDR3 spans 19 amino acids.

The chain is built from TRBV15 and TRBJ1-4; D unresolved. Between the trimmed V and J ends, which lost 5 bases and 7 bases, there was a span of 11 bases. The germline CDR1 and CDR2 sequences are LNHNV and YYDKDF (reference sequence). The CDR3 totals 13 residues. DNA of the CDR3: TGTGCCACCAGCTCCCTTCCGAGTGAAAAACTGTTTTTT. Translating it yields CATSSLPSEKLFF.